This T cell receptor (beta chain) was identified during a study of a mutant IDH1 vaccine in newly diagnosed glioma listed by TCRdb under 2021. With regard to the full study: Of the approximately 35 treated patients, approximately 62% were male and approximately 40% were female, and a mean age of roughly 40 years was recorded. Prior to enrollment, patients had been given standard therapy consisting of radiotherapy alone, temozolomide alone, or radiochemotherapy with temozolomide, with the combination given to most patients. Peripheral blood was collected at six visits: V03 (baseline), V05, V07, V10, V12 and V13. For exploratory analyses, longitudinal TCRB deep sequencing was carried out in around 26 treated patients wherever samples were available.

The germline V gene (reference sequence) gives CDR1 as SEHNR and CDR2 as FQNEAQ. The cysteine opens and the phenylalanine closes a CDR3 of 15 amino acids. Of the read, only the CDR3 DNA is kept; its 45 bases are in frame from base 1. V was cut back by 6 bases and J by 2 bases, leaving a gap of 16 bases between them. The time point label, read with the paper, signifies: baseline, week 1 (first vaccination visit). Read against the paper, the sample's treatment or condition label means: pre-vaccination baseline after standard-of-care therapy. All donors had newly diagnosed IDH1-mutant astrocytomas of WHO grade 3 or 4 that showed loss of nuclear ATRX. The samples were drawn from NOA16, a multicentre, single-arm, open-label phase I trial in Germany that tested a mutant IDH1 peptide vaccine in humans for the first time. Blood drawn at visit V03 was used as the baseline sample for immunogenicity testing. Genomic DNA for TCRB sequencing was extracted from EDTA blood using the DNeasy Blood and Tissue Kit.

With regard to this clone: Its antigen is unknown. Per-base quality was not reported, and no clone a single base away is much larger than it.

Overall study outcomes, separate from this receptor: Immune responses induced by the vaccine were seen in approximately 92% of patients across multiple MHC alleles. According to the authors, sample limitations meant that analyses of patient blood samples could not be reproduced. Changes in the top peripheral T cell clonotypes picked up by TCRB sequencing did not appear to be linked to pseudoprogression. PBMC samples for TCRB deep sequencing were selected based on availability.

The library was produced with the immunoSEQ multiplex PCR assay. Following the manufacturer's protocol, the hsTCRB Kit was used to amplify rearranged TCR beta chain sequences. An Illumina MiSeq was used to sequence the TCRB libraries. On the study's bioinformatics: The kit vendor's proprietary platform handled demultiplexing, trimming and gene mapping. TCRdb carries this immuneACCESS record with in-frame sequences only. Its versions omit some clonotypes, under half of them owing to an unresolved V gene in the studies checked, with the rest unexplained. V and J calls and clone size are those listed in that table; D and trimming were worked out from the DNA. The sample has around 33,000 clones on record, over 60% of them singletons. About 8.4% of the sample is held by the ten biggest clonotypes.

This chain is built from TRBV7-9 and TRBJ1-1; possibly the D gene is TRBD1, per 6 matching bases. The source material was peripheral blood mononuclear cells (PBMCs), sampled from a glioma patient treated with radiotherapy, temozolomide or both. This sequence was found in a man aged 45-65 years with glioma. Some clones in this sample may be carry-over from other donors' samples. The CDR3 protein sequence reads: CASSPDRRLNTEAFF. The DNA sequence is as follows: TGTGCCAGCAGTCCCGACAGGAGGCTCAACACTGAAGCTTTCTTT.